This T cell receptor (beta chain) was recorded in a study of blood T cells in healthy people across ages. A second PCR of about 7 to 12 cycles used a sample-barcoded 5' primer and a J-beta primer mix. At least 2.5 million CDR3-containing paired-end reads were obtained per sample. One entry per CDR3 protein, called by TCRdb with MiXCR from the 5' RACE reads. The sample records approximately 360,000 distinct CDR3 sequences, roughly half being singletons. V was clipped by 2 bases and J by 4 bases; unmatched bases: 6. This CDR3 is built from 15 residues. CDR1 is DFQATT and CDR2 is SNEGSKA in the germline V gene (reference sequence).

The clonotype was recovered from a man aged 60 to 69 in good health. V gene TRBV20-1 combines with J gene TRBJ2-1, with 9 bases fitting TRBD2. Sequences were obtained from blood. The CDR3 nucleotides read TGCAGTGCTAGAAGAGGTGCGGGGGGGTACAATGAGCAGTTCTTC. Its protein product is CSARRGAGGYNEQFF.